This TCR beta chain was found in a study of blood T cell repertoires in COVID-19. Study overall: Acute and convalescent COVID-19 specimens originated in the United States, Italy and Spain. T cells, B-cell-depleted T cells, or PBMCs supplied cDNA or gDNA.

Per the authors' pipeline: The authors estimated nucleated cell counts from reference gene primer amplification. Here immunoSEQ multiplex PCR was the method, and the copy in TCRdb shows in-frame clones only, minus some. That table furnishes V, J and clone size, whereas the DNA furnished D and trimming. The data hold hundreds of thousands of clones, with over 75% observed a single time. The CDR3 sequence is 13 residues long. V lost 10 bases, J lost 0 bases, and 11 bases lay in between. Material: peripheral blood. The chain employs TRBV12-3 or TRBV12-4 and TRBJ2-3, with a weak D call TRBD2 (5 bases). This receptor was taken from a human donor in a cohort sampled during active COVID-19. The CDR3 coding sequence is TGTGCCACCGGCGGGCCCAGCACAGATACGCAGTATTTT. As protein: CATGGPSTDTQYF.